These 25 T cell receptor beta chains were all obtained from the same sample, sequenced in a study of blood T cell repertoires in COVID-19. The data were produced by immunoSEQ multiplex PCR, yet TCRdb's version contains in-frame clones alone and is incomplete. Among approximately 280,000 clones listed, roughly 90% were seen once. Material: peripheral blood. These receptors all stem from a man aged 50 to 59 with acute or convalescent COVID-19.

This chain uses TRBV18 with TRBJ1-2; D gene uncertain. Germline lookup yields CDR1 KGHSH and CDR2 LQKENI. The V gene lost 5 bases and the J gene lost 3 bases, with 4 bases spanning the gap. This CDR3 is 11 amino acids long. The DNA for the CDR3 is TGTGCCAGCTCATCGGACTATGGCTACACCTTC. Protein sequence: CASSSDYGYTF.

The J gene is TRBJ2-3, the V gene TRBV9, with D perhaps TRBD2 (5 bases). The CDR3 extends over 14 amino acids. The germline V and J ends were trimmed by 2 bases and 0 bases, with 7 bases remaining between them. Germline values: CDR1 SGDLS, CDR2 YYNGEE. CDR3 nucleotides: TGTGCCAGCAGCGTCCGGGGTAGCACAGATACGCAGTATTTT. Encoded protein: CASSVRGSTDTQYF.

This clone appeared a single time. The rearrangement joins TRBV5-3 to TRBJ1-4; no clear D gene. TRBV5-3 qualifies as an ORF whose function is uncertain. Trimming left V 4 bases short and J 5 bases short, with 15 bases between. The CDR3 is made up of 15 amino acids. The CDR3 nucleotides read TGTGCCAGAAGCCCCGGTTGGGCACTCAATGAAAAACTGTTTTTT. Residues: CARSPGWALNEKLFF.

The J gene is TRBJ1-2, the V gene TRBV4-1; D gene uncertain. V lost 3 bases and J 2 bases, leaving 13 bases between the germline ends. The CDR3 contains 15 residues. Germline V gene lookup returns CDR1 MGHRA and CDR2 YSYEKL. The CDR3 region is CASSQVREPNYGYTF. In DNA, the CDR3 is TGCGCCAGCAGCCAGGTGAGGGAACCAAACTATGGCTACACCTTC.

The rearrangement joins TRBV12-3 or TRBV12-4 to TRBJ1-5, with 8 nucleotides matching TRBD1. Trimming at V came to 8 bases and at J to 8 bases, leaving 5 bases not matched to a gene. The CDR3 length is 12 residues. The CDR3, as DNA: TGTGCCAGCTCCAGGGGACAGGAGCCCCAGCATTTT. It yields the protein CASSRGQEPQHF.

V is TRBV21-1 and J is TRBJ1-4. TRBV21-1 corresponds to a pseudogene. The CDR3 loop spans 15 amino acids. DNA of the CDR3: TGTGCCAGCAGCAAATCAGGCCAGGGAGGTGAAAAACTGTTTTTT. Translating it yields CASSKSGQGGEKLFF.

CDR3: CASSPWTGGYTIYF. In nucleotides, the CDR3 is TGTGCCAGCAGTCCATGGACAGGGGGATACACCATATATTTT. V gene TRBV7-2 combines with J gene TRBJ1-3; TRBD1 aligns across 10 bases. Germline loops: CDR1 SGHTA, CDR2 FQGNSA. With V trimmed by 6 bases and J by 8 bases, 7 bases remained unmatched. CDR3 length: 14 residues.

The genes are TRBV5-1 and TRBJ1-1; 7 bases are shared with TRBD1. The CDR3 loop spans 13 amino acids. CDR1 is SGHRS and CDR2 is YFSETQ in the germline V gene. The trim removed 4 bases at V and 4 bases at J, leaving 4 bases unmatched. CDR3 bases: TGCGCCAGCAGCCCGACAGGGAGCACTGAAGCTTTCTTT. Translation gives CASSPTGSTEAFF.

This clone came up once. V usage is TRBV3-1 (or the pseudogene TRBV3-2) and J usage is TRBJ2-7; 9 positions agree with TRBD1. V lost 1 base, J lost 1 base, and 11 bases stayed unmatched. This CDR3 has 18 residues. Germline V gene lookup returns CDR1 LGHDT and CDR2 YNNKEL (reference sequence). The CDR3 bases are TGTGCCAGCAGCCAAGCCCTGCCAACCGGGACAGGGTCCTACGAGCAGTACTTC. Translating it yields CASSQALPTGTGSYEQYF.

The chain couples TRBV10-3 to TRBJ1-2; D remains ambiguous. Germline lookup yields CDR1 ENHRY and CDR2 SYGVKD. V was cut by 6 bases and J by 6 bases, with 17 bases left in between. The CDR3 contains 14 residues. The CDR3 here is CAISQPPGSHGYTF. CDR3 coding DNA: TGTGCCATCAGCCAACCACCGGGGAGCCATGGCTACACCTTC.

The chain joins TRBV4-1 to TRBJ2-1; no reliable D call. The CDR3 is 13 amino acids. CDR1 MGHRA and CDR2 YSYEKL come from the germline V gene. With 1 base removed from V and 3 bases from J, the gap between germline ends came to 4 bases. The CDR3 nucleotides read TGCGCCAGCAGCCAAGTAGTCTACAATGAGCAGTTCTTC. Its protein product is CASSQVVYNEQFF.

The chain carries TRBV5-1 and TRBJ2-3; perhaps TRBD2 as D (6 bases). Trimming took off 4 bases at V and 4 bases at J, with 16 bases between the two ends. Per germline, CDR1 SGHRS and CDR2 YFSETQ. This CDR3 has 15 amino acids. CDR3 nucleotides: TGCGCCAGCAGCCTCGGGACTTCCCTGGCAGATACGCAGTATTTT. It encodes CASSLGTSLADTQYF.

The J gene is TRBJ1-1, the V gene TRBV14; 9 bases align to TRBD1. CDR3 length equals 16 residues. V gave up 0 bases and J gave up 1 base; unmatched junction bases: 3. The germline V gene has CDR1 SGHDN and CDR2 FVKESK. Here the CDR3 DNA reads TGTGCCAGCAGCCAAGACGTGGGACAGGGGAACACTGAAGCTTTCTTT. Its protein is CASSQDVGQGNTEAFF.

The chain combines TRBV7-9 with TRBJ1-2, with D maybe TRBD1 (5 bases). Trimming took off 4 bases at V and 3 bases at J, with 12 bases between the two ends. The CDR3 sequence is 14 residues long. Germline-derived CDR1 and CDR2 are SEHNR and FQNEAQ (reference sequence). CDR3 amino acids: CASSSQGGDYGYTF. The CDR3 DNA reads TGTGCCAGCAGCTCCCAAGGAGGGGACTATGGCTACACCTTC. Based on the CDR3 plus reference TRBV7-9 and TRBJ1-2, the full variable domain is DTGVSQNPRHKITKRGQNVTFRCDPISEHNRLYWYRQTLGQGPEFLTYFQNEAQLEKSRLLSDRFSAERPKGSFSTLEIQRTEQGDSAMYLCASSSQGGDYGYTFGSGTRLTVV.

The rearrangement links TRBV28 to TRBJ2-2, with 9 bases matching TRBD2. V lost 2 bases and J lost 1; bases outside the gene matches: 2. The germline V gene encodes CDR1 MDHEN and CDR2 SYDVKM. CDR3 length equals 16 residues. The CDR3 nucleotides read TGTGCCAGCAGTTTAAGTAGCGGGGGGAACACCGGGGAGCTGTTTTTT. Amino acid sequence: CASSLSSGGNTGELFF.

The chain links TRBV4-2 to TRBJ2-5, with 9 bases identical to TRBD1. The CDR3 spans 16 residues. The germline V gene has CDR1 LGHNA and CDR2 YNFKEQ. After removal of 1 base from V and 0 bases from J, the junction contained 3 bases not matched to a gene. In nucleotides, the CDR3 is TGTGCCAGCAGCCAAGTGGGGACAGGGAACCAAGAGACCCAGTACTTC. This translates into CASSQVGTGNQETQYF.

The gene calls are TRBV24-1 and TRBJ2-3, with D perhaps TRBD1 (5 bases). Looked up from germline, CDR1 is KGHDR and CDR2 is SFDVKD. The CDR3 spans 13 residues. Trimming took 5 bases from V and 5 from J, leaving 10 bases between them. The CDR3 region has the DNA TGTGCCACCAGTGGAGCAGGGCAAGATACGCAGTATTTT. It translates to CATSGAGQDTQYF.

This sequence joins TRBV19 and TRBJ1-5, with D perhaps matching TRBD1 (5 bases). Germline V lookup: CDR1 LNHDA, CDR2 SQIVND (reference sequence). The CDR3 contains 15 residues. V was cut by 5 bases and J by 1 base, with 12 bases left in between. The CDR3 spells CASSGGRASNQPQHF. CDR3 DNA sequence: TGTGCCAGTAGTGGGGGGAGGGCGAGCAATCAGCCCCAGCATTTT.

V and J are TRBV6-1 and TRBJ1-5; D gene ambiguous. V dropped 3 bases and J dropped 7 bases, with 13 bases sitting between them. Germline CDR1 and CDR2: MNHNS and SASEGT. The CDR3 consists of 14 residues. CDR3 sequence (DNA): TGTGCCAGCAGTGATATTGAGTTTCGACAGCCCCAGCATTTT. It codes for CASSDIEFRQPQHF.

V usage is TRBV19 and J usage is TRBJ1-3; D perhaps matches TRBD1 (6 bases). Germline values: CDR1 LNHDA, CDR2 SQIVND (reference sequence). The CDR3 totals 16 residues. Trimming pared 3 bases from V and 0 bases from J, leaving 12 bases between. CDR3 region: CASSIMGTLSGNTIYF. The CDR3 bases are TGTGCCAGTAGTATCATGGGGACACTCTCTGGAAACACCATATATTTT.

The V gene is TRBV7-2, the J gene TRBJ2-3; D is ambiguous. CDR1 is SGHTA, CDR2 FQGNSA, per germline. This CDR3 comprises 14 residues. V shed 2 bases and J shed 2 bases, with 8 bases lying between them. DNA of the CDR3: TGTGCCAGCAGCTTACAAGCACCCACAGATACGCAGTATTTT. Translating it yields CASSLQAPTDTQYF.

The chain joins TRBV9 to TRBJ2-1, with D possibly matching TRBD1 (5 bases). The CDR3 covers 12 residues. V shed 0 bases and J shed 11 bases, with 9 bases lying between them. Germline values: CDR1 SGDLS, CDR2 YYNGEE. The chain's CDR3 is CASSVADRKQFF. The CDR3 DNA reads as TGTGCCAGCAGCGTAGCTGACAGAAAGCAGTTCTTC.

The chain is built from TRBV19 and TRBJ1-1, with a possible D match to TRBD1 (5 bases). The CDR3 runs to 14 residues. V gave up 6 bases and J gave up 0 bases, with 11 bases separating them. Germline CDR1 is LNHDA and CDR2 is SQIVND (reference sequence). The CDR3 loop is CASSRQYMNTEAFF. The CDR3 coding sequence is TGTGCCAGTAGCAGACAGTACATGAACACTGAAGCTTTCTTT.

This clone was observed a single time. This sequence joins TRBV7-3 and TRBJ1-3; D is possibly TRBD1 (5 bases). The CDR3 is 17 residues long. Germline V gene lookup returns CDR1 SGHTA and CDR2 FQGTGA. V was cut by 4 bases and J by 0 bases, with 16 bases left in between. Here the CDR3 reads CASSSTGGLSSGNTIYF. CDR3 coding DNA: TGTGCCAGCAGCTCTACAGGAGGGCTGAGCTCTGGAAACACCATATATTTT.

The chain employs TRBV5-1 and TRBJ2-7; D might be TRBD2 (6 bases). Trimming left V 0 bases short and J 8 bases short, with 21 bases between. The CDR3 spans 16 residues. In germline, CDR1 is SGHRS, CDR2 YFSETQ. In DNA form, the CDR3 reads TGCGCCAGCAGCTTGGTCCCCGCGGGACCGCTAGGGCAGCAGTACTTC. It codes for CASSLVPAGPLGQQYF.